This TCR beta chain was sequenced for a study of T cell responses to AZD1222 COVID-19 vaccine. Overall study: Second-dose timings of about 4 or about 12 weeks were pooled.

V dropped 3 bases and J dropped 4; count of bases not matched to a gene: 9. CDR1 and CDR2 (germline): KGHSH, LQKENI. The CDR3 is 17 residues long. Study findings and constraints: Seropositive AZD1222 recipients at baseline numbered only five to seven. At 160-218 and 743-854, vaccine-associated CD4 TCRs were dominant, and they spanned spike.

The assay was immunoSEQ multiplex PCR, and TCRdb's table has in-frame clones only and misses some. The table records around 100,000 clones, roughly 91% of them present only once. As regards this clone: Antigen unknown.

The clonotype was recovered from an adult in good health. This chain connects TRBV18 to TRBJ2-1; TRBD1 aligns across 10 bases. The sample in question was peripheral blood, obtained on day 0 of AZD1222 vaccination. This CDR3 is CASSPPGSGQGYNEQFF. The CDR3 coding sequence is TGTGCCAGCTCACCTCCCGGATCGGGACAGGGGTACAATGAGCAGTTCTTC.